Listed below are T cell receptor beta chains from one sample, sequenced in a study of T-cell memory formation after mild COVID-19. TCRdb itself ran the 5' RACE reads through MiXCR, one entry per CDR3 protein. The table lists about 340,000 distinct CDR3 sequences, approximately 12% of them singletons, with about 20% in the top ten. Sequenced input: PBMCs or a T cell subset sorted from them (not recorded which). The receptors come from a man aged 18 to 30 who had mild COVID-19 (a few samples of this study predate the infection). Cell type and time point are not known. Both conserved end residues are part of each CDR3. D genes are given only for firm matches. Expanded clones get a size class; other rows say once, few or many, or leave the size out.

CDR3 DNA: TGTGCCAGTAGTACGCCCCGAGACAGGGGTGGAGATACGCAGTATTTT
CDR3 protein: CASSTPRDRGGDTQYF
V gene: TRBV19
clone size: few
J gene: TRBJ2-3
D gene: TRBD1

CDR3 DNA: TGCGCCAGCAGCCCGGGACTAGGGACCACAGATACGCAGTATTTT
CDR3 protein: CASSPGLGTTDTQYF
V gene: TRBV5-1
clone size: NA
J gene: TRBJ2-3
D gene: TRBD2

CDR3 DNA: TGTGCCAGCAGTTTACTAGGGAGTTCCTACGAGCAGTACTTC
CDR3 protein: CASSLLGSSYEQYF
V gene: TRBV12-3/TRBV12-4
clone size: many
J gene: TRBJ2-7
D gene: NA

CDR3 DNA: TGCGCCAGCAGCGGGACAGGGGTGAACTATGGCTACACCTTC
CDR3 protein: CASSGTGVNYGYTF
V gene: TRBV5-1
clone size: few
J gene: TRBJ1-2
D gene: TRBD1

CDR3 DNA: TGTGCCAGCAGCCAACAGGCGGAGAACACTGAAGCTTTCTTT
CDR3 protein: CASSQQAENTEAFF
V gene: TRBV3-1
clone size: few
J gene: TRBJ1-1
D gene: NA

CDR3 DNA: TGTGCCAGCAGCCATCCGGGACGCTTGAACACTGAAGCTTTCTTT
CDR3 protein: CASSHPGRLNTEAFF
V gene: TRBV7-9
clone size: few
J gene: TRBJ1-1
D gene: NA

CDR3 DNA: TGTGCCAGCAGCCCTATGGGGCGGTATTCACCCCTCCACTTT
CDR3 protein: CASSPMGRYSPLHF
V gene: TRBV7-2
clone size: many
J gene: TRBJ1-6
D gene: NA

CDR3 DNA: TGTGCCAGCAGCCCGCCCACGCGGCTAACAAGCTCCTACAATGAGCAGTTCTTC
CDR3 protein: CASSPPTRLTSSYNEQFF
V gene: TRBV14
clone size: few
J gene: TRBJ2-1
D gene: NA

CDR3 DNA: TGCGCCAGCAGCCAAGATCCAGACAGGTCAAATGAGCAGTTCTTC
CDR3 protein: CASSQDPDRSNEQFF
V gene: TRBV4-3
clone size: NA
J gene: TRBJ2-1
D gene: NA

CDR3 DNA: TGTGCCAGCAGAACAGCTACTAACTATGGCTACACCTTC
CDR3 protein: CASRTATNYGYTF
V gene: TRBV6-6
clone size: few
J gene: TRBJ1-2
D gene: NA

CDR3 DNA: TGTGCCAGCAGCTTAGGACAGGGACGGAGATACCTCACAGATACGCAGTATTTT
CDR3 protein: CASSLGQGRRYLTDTQYF
V gene: TRBV7-9
clone size: NA
J gene: TRBJ2-3
D gene: TRBD1

CDR3 DNA: TGTGCCAGCCGGGAGGGAGCGGTACAGCCCCAGCATTTT
CDR3 protein: CASREGAVQPQHF
V gene: TRBV6-1
clone size: few
J gene: TRBJ1-5
D gene: NA

CDR3 DNA: TGTGCCAGCAGGCTAAATTACAGGGATCAGCCCCAGCATTTT
CDR3 protein: CASRLNYRDQPQHF
V gene: TRBV28
clone size: few
J gene: TRBJ1-5
D gene: NA

CDR3 DNA: TGCGCCAGCACCTCAACAGGGGAGGGCACAGATACGCAGTATTTT
CDR3 protein: CASTSTGEGTDTQYF
V gene: TRBV5-1
clone size: NA
J gene: TRBJ2-3
D gene: NA

CDR3 DNA: TGTGCCATCAGGGGGGACAGGGCGGACAATGAGCAGTTCTTC
CDR3 protein: CAIRGDRADNEQFF
V gene: TRBV10-3
clone size: NA
J gene: TRBJ2-1
D gene: TRBD1

CDR3 DNA: TGCGCCAGCAGCTTGGTTTACTCGGGAAACACCGGGGAGCTGTTTTTT
CDR3 protein: CASSLVYSGNTGELFF
V gene: TRBV5-1
clone size: few
J gene: TRBJ2-2
D gene: NA

CDR3 DNA: TGCAGTGCTTCCGGGACAGCCCAAGAGACCCAGTACTTC
CDR3 protein: CSASGTAQETQYF
V gene: TRBV20-1
clone size: NA
J gene: TRBJ2-5
D gene: TRBD1

CDR3 DNA: TGTGCCAGCAGCTCTGGGACAGGGTGGGAGCAGTACTTC
CDR3 protein: CASSSGTGWEQYF
V gene: TRBV7-2
clone size: many
J gene: TRBJ2-7
D gene: TRBD1

CDR3 DNA: TGCGCCAGCAGCATTGAGGACCTTGGTGGAGGCTACACCTTC
CDR3 protein: CASSIEDLGGGYTF
V gene: TRBV5-1
clone size: NA
J gene: TRBJ1-2
D gene: NA

CDR3 DNA: TGCAGTGCTAGAGATAGGACCGATGCTTGGGGAGATACGCAGTATTTT
CDR3 protein: CSARDRTDAWGDTQYF
V gene: TRBV20-1
clone size: NA
J gene: TRBJ2-3
D gene: NA

CDR3 DNA: TGCAGCGTGGGGGGATTGACCGGGGAGCTGTTTTTT
CDR3 protein: CSVGGLTGELFF
V gene: TRBV29-1
clone size: few
J gene: TRBJ2-2
D gene: NA

CDR3 DNA: TGTGCCAGCAGTTTGGCGCCCAAAACCGTCCGGGAGCTGTTTTTT
CDR3 protein: CASSLAPKTVRELFF
V gene: TRBV6-2/TRBV6-3
clone size: NA
J gene: TRBJ2-2
D gene: NA

CDR3 DNA: TGTGCCAGCAGTTACTCGGGGCAGGCAGAGACCCAGTACTTC
CDR3 protein: CASSYSGQAETQYF
V gene: TRBV6-6
clone size: NA
J gene: TRBJ2-5
D gene: NA

CDR3 DNA: TGCAGTGCCGCGATTGCCGCTAGCACAGATACGCAGTATTTT
CDR3 protein: CSAAIAASTDTQYF
V gene: TRBV20-1
clone size: NA
J gene: TRBJ2-3
D gene: NA

CDR3 DNA: TGCGCCAGCAGCCCGGCAGGGGGATCGGTTGGCTACACCTTC
CDR3 protein: CASSPAGGSVGYTF
V gene: TRBV5-1
clone size: few
J gene: TRBJ1-2
D gene: TRBD1

CDR3 DNA: TGCAGTGCTAGAGATCGAAACGGGGGGCGTGGAGAGACCCAGTACTTC
CDR3 protein: CSARDRNGGRGETQYF
V gene: TRBV20-1
clone size: NA
J gene: TRBJ2-5
D gene: NA

CDR3 DNA: TGTGCCAGCAGCAGCCCTGCCTCGGAGCAGTACTTC
CDR3 protein: CASSSPASEQYF
V gene: TRBV6-5
clone size: few
J gene: TRBJ2-7
D gene: NA

CDR3 DNA: TGTGCCAGCAGCCAAGATGGACAGGGGCGCTCCTACAATGAGCAGTTCTTC
CDR3 protein: CASSQDGQGRSYNEQFF
V gene: TRBV4-2
clone size: NA
J gene: TRBJ2-1
D gene: TRBD1

CDR3 DNA: TGTGCCAGCAGCCACGCTCCGATTGGGGAGACCCAGTACTTC
CDR3 protein: CASSHAPIGETQYF
V gene: TRBV12-3/TRBV12-4
clone size: NA
J gene: TRBJ2-5
D gene: NA

CDR3 DNA: TGTGCCAGCAGTATAACTGAGACCCAGTACTTC
CDR3 protein: CASSITETQYF
V gene: TRBV7-9
clone size: NA
J gene: TRBJ2-5
D gene: NA

CDR3 DNA: TGTGCCAGCAGTTACAGTGCCTACGAGCAGTACTTC
CDR3 protein: CASSYSAYEQYF
V gene: TRBV2
clone size: many
J gene: TRBJ2-7
D gene: NA

CDR3 DNA: TGTGCCAGCAGTTCGGGGAGAGCCGCCAAAAACATTCAGTACTTC
CDR3 protein: CASSSGRAAKNIQYF
V gene: TRBV27
clone size: few
J gene: TRBJ2-4
D gene: NA

CDR3 DNA: TGCGCCAGCTTTAGCGGGGGGGTTTTGACGGAGACCCAGTACTTC
CDR3 protein: CASFSGGVLTETQYF
V gene: TRBV5-1
clone size: NA
J gene: TRBJ2-5
D gene: TRBD2

CDR3 DNA: TGCAGCGCAATCGTCGGGGCCAACGTCCTGACTTTC
CDR3 protein: CSAIVGANVLTF
V gene: TRBV29-1
clone size: NA
J gene: TRBJ2-6
D gene: NA

CDR3 DNA: TGCGCCAGCAGCCGGGGGTACGGGGCTAGCGGGATCCCAGAGACCCAGTACTTC
CDR3 protein: CASSRGYGASGIPETQYF
V gene: TRBV5-1
clone size: NA
J gene: TRBJ2-5
D gene: TRBD2

CDR3 DNA: TGCAGCGTTGAAGGACAGGGGGCCCAAGAGACCCAGTACTTC
CDR3 protein: CSVEGQGAQETQYF
V gene: TRBV29-1
clone size: few
J gene: TRBJ2-5
D gene: TRBD1

CDR3 DNA: TGTGCCAGCCTAAGGGAAGGCTATGGCTACACCTTC
CDR3 protein: CASLREGYGYTF
V gene: TRBV25-1
clone size: few
J gene: TRBJ1-2
D gene: NA

CDR3 DNA: TGCGCCAGCAGCCAAGATAACCGAGAGACCCAGTACTTC
CDR3 protein: CASSQDNRETQYF
V gene: TRBV4-3
clone size: few
J gene: TRBJ2-5
D gene: NA

CDR3 DNA: TGTGCCAGCAGCCCGGGACAGGACTACAATGAGCAGTTCTTC
CDR3 protein: CASSPGQDYNEQFF
V gene: TRBV11-1
clone size: few
J gene: TRBJ2-1
D gene: TRBD1

CDR3 DNA: TGCAGCGTTGAAGTGCCAGGGGCTAACTATGGCTACACCTTC
CDR3 protein: CSVEVPGANYGYTF
V gene: TRBV29-1
clone size: NA
J gene: TRBJ1-2
D gene: NA

CDR3 DNA: TGTGCCAGCAGCTCCCTCGGGCACGGGGATGAGCAGTTCTTC
CDR3 protein: CASSSLGHGDEQFF
V gene: TRBV11-3
clone size: few
J gene: TRBJ2-1
D gene: NA

CDR3 DNA: TGTGCCAGCAGTTACCTTAGAAGTAATTCACCCCTCCACTTT
CDR3 protein: CASSYLRSNSPLHF
V gene: TRBV6-5
clone size: NA
J gene: TRBJ1-6
D gene: NA

CDR3 DNA: TGCGCCAGCAGCTTGGGGGGGGTCTCCTACAATGAGCAGTTCTTC
CDR3 protein: CASSLGGVSYNEQFF
V gene: TRBV5-1
clone size: many
J gene: TRBJ2-1
D gene: NA

CDR3 DNA: TGTGCCAGCAGCGACCCGCTGGGAGAGACCCAGTACTTC
CDR3 protein: CASSDPLGETQYF
V gene: TRBV7-6
clone size: many
J gene: TRBJ2-5
D gene: NA

CDR3 DNA: TGCAGTGCGCTTAACAGGGATAGCAATCAGCCCCAGCATTTT
CDR3 protein: CSALNRDSNQPQHF
V gene: TRBV20-1
clone size: NA
J gene: TRBJ1-5
D gene: NA

CDR3 DNA: TGTGCCAGCAGCGTAGGCGCAGGGGGCAATGAGCAGTTCTTC
CDR3 protein: CASSVGAGGNEQFF
V gene: TRBV9
clone size: NA
J gene: TRBJ2-1
D gene: TRBD1